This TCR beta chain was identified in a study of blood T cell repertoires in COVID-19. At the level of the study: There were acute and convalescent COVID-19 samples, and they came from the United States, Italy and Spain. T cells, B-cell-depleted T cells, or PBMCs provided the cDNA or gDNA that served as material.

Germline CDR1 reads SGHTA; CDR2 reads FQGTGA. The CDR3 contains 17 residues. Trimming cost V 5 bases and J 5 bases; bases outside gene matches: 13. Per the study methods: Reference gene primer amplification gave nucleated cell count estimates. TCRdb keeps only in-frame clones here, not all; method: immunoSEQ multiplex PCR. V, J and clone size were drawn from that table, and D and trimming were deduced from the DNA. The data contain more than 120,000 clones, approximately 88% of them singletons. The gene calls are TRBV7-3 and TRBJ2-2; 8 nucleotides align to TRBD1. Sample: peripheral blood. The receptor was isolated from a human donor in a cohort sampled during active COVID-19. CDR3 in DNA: TGTGCCAGCAGCCCAAGCCGGACAGGGAGTAGGACCGGGGAGCTGTTTTTT. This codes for CASSPSRTGSRTGELFF.